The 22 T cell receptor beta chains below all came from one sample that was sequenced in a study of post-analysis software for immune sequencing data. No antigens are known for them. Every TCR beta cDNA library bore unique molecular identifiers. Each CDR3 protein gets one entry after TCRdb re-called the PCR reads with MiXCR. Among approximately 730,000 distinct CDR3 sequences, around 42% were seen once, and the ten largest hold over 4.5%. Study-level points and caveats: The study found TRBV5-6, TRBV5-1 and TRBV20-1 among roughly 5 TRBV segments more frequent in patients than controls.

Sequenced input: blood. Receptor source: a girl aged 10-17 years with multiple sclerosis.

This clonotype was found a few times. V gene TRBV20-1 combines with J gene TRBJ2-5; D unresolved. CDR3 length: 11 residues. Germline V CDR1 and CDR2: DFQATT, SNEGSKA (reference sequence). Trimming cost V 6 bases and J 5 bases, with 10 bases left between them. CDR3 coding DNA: TGCAGTGCCCCCCCTGGGGAGACCCAGTACTTC. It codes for CSAPPGETQYF.

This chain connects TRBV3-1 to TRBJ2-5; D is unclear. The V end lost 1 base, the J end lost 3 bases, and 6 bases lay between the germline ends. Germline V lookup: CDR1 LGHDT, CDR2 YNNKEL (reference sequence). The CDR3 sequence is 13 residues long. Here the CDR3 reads CASSQVAEETQYF. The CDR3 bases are TGTGCCAGCAGCCAAGTAGCTGAAGAGACCCAGTACTTC.

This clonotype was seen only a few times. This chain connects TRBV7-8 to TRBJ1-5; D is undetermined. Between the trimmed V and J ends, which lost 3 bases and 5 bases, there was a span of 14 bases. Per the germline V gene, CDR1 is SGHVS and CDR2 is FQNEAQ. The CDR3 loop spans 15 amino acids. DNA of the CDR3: TGTGCCAGCAGCTTCTTCGGGAGGGAGGATCAGCCCCAGCATTTT. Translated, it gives CASSFFGREDQPQHF.

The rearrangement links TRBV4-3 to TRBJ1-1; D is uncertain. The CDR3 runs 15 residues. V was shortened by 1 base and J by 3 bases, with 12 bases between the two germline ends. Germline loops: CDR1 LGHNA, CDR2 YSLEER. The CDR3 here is CASSQVIGRDTEAFF. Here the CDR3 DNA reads TGCGCCAGCAGCCAAGTGATAGGGAGGGACACTGAAGCTTTCTTT.

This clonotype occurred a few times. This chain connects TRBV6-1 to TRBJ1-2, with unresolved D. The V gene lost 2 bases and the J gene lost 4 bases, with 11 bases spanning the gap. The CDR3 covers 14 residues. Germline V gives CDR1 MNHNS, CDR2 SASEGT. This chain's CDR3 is CASSEMGGSYGYTF. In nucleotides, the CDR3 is TGTGCCAGCAGTGAAATGGGAGGCTCCTATGGCTACACCTTC.

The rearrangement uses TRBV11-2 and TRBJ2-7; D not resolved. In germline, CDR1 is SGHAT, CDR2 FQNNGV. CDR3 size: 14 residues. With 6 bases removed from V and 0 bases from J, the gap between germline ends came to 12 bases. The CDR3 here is CASSFDQHSYEQYF. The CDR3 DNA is TGTGCCAGCAGTTTTGACCAGCACTCCTACGAGCAGTACTTC.

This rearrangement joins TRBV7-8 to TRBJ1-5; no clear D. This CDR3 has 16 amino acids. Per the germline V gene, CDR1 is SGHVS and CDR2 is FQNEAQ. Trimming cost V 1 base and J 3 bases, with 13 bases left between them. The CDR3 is CASSLVPTDVNQPQHF. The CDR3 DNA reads TGTGCCAGCAGCTTAGTGCCGACCGACGTCAATCAGCCCCAGCATTTT.

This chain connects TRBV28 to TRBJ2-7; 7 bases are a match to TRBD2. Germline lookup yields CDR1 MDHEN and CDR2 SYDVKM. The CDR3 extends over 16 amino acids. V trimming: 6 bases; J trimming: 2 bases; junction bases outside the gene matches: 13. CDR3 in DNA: TGTGCCAGCAGAACCCAGATGGGAGGGGAAGCCTACGAGCAGTACTTC. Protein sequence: CASRTQMGGEAYEQYF.

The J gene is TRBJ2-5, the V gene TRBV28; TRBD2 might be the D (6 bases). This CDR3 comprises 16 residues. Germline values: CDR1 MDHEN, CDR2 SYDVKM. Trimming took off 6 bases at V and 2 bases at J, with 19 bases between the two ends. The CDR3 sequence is CASSLDSPGVQETQYF. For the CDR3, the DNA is TGTGCCAGCAGCCTGGATAGTCCGGGAGTACAAGAGACCCAGTACTTC.

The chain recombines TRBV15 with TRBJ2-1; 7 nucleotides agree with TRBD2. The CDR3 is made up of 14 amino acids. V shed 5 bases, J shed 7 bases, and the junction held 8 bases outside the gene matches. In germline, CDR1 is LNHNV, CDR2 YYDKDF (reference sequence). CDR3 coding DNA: TGTGCCACCAGCGGTCTAGCGGTTGGGAATGAGCAGTTCTTC. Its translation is CATSGLAVGNEQFF.

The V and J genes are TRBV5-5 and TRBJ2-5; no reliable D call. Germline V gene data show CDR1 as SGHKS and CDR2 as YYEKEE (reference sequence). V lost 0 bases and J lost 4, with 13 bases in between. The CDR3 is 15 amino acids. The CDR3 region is CASSLGDALGETQYF. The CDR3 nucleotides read TGTGCCAGCAGCTTGGGTGATGCCTTAGGAGAGACCCAGTACTTC.

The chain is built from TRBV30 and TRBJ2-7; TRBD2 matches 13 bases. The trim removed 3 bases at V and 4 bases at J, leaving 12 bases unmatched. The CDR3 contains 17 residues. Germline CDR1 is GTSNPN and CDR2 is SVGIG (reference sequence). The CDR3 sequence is CAWSAGRTSGSEYEQYF. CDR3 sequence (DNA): TGTGCCTGGAGCGCGGGTAGGACTAGCGGGAGTGAGTACGAGCAGTACTTC.

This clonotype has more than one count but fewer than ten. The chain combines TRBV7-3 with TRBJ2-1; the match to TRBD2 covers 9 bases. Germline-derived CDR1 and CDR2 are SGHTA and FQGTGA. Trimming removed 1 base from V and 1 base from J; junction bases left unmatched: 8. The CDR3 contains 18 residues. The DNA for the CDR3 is TGTGCCAGCAGCTTAAATCCCCTAGCGGGAATGTCCTACAATGAGCAGTTCTTC. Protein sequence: CASSLNPLAGMSYNEQFF. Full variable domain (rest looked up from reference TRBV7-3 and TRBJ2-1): GAGVSQTPSNKVTEKGKYVELRCDPISGHTALYWYRQSLGQGPEFLIYFQGTGAADDSGLPNDRFFAVRPEGSVSTLKIQRTERGDSAVYLCASSLNPLAGMSYNEQFFGPGTRLTVL.

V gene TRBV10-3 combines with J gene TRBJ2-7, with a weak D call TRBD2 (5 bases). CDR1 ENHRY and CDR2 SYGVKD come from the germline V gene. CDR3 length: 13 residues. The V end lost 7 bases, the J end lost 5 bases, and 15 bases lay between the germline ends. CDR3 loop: CAITSTLGDEQYF. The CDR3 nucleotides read TGTGCCATCACCTCGACCCTCGGGGACGAGCAGTACTTC.

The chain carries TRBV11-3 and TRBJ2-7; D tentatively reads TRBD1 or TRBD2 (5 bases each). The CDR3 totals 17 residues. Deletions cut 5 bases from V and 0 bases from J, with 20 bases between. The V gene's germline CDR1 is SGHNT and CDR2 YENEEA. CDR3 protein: CASSKRGEGPRSYEQYF. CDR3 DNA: TGTGCCAGCAGCAAGAGGGGTGAGGGACCGCGCTCCTACGAGCAGTACTTC.

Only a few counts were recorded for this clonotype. Here the CDR3 DNA reads TGTGCCAGCAGTACGGACAGTCAATGGACTGAAGCTTTCTTT. This gives the protein CASSTDSQWTEAFF. This chain links TRBV12-3 or TRBV12-4 with TRBJ1-1; maybe TRBD1 (6 bases). The CDR3 spans 14 residues. V was trimmed by 5 bases and J by 5 bases, leaving 15 bases between them.

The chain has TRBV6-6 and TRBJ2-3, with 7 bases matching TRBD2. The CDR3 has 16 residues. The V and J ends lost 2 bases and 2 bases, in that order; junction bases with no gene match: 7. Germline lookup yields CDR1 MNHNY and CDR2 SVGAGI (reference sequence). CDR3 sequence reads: CASSYPQRDYTDTQYF. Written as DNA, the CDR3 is TGTGCCAGCAGTTACCCTCAGCGGGATTACACAGATACGCAGTATTTT.

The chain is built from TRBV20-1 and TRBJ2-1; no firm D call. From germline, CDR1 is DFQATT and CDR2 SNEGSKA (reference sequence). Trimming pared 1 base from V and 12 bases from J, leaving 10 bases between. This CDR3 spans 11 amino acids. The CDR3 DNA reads TGCAGTGCTAGAGGGCCGGGTGGGCAGTTCTTC. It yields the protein CSARGPGGQFF.

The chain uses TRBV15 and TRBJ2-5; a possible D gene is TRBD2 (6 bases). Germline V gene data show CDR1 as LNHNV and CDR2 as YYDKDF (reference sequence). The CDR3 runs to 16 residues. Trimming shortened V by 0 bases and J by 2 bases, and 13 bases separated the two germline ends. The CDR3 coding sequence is TGTGCCACCAGCAGAGATTGGGGAGGAGAACAAGAGACCCAGTACTTC. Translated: CATSRDWGGEQETQYF.

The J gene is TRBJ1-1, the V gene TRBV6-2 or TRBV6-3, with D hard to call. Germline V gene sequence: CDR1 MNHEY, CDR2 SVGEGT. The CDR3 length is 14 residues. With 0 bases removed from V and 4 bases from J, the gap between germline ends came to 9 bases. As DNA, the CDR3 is TGTGCCAGCAGTTACTCGGCGCTAGGCACTGAAGCTTTCTTT. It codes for CASSYSALGTEAFF.

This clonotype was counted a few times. The CDR3 loop reads CASSVGAYEQFF. For the CDR3, the DNA is TGTGCCAGCAGTGTCGGGGCTTATGAGCAGTTCTTC. V usage is TRBV2 and J usage is TRBJ2-1; D is perhaps TRBD1 or TRBD2 (5 bases each). This CDR3 comprises 12 residues. V was trimmed by 4 bases and J by 8 bases, leaving 9 bases between them. Germline V gives CDR1 SNHLY, CDR2 FYNNEI.

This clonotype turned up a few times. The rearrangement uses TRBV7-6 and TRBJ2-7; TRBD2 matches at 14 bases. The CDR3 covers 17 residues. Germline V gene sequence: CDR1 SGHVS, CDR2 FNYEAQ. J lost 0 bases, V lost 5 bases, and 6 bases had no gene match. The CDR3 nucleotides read TGTGCCAGCAGCGTGGGACTAGCGGGAGAGGGCTCCTACGAGCAGTACTTC. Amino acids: CASSVGLAGEGSYEQYF. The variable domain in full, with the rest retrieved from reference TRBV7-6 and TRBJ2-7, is GAGVSQSPRYKVTKRGQDVALRCDPISGHVSLYWYRQALGQGPEFLTYFNYEAQQDKSGLPNDRFSAERPEGSISTLTIQRTEQRDSAMYRCASSVGLAGEGSYEQYFGPGTRLTVT.